These T cell receptor beta chains were read from a single sample in a study of response to subunit inactivated influenza vaccine. TCRdb independently ran MiXCR on the RT-PCR reads; one entry per CDR3 protein. The profile shows approximately 500,000 distinct CDR3 sequences, roughly 13% of them singletons. The starting material was PBMCs from blood, obtained roughly 46 days after vaccination. The source is a man in his fifties or sixties who received an inactivated influenza vaccine. CDR3s include the opening cysteine and the closing phenylalanine or tryptophan. Fields, in order: V gene, clone size, J gene, D gene, CDR3 DNA, CDR3 protein. D genes are given only for firm matches. Clone size is shown for a subset of rows, as once, few, many or a class of expanded clone.

>TRBV29-1|NA|TRBJ2-3|NA
TGCAGCGTTGAAGTGGGTCAGCCTGGAGATACGCAGTATTTT
CSVEVGQPGDTQYF
>TRBV20-1|few|TRBJ2-3|NA
TGCAGTGCTAGAGTAGCCGGCACAGATACGCAGTATTTT
CSARVAGTDTQYF
>TRBV20-1|NA|TRBJ2-6|NA
TGCAGTGCTCCCCGAGCAGGGCTTGGGGCCAACGTCCTGACTTTC
CSAPRAGLGANVLTF
>TRBV28|NA|TRBJ1-4|NA
TGTGCCAGCAGTTTCTCGGGATCCAACGAAAAACTGTTTTTT
CASSFSGSNEKLFF
>TRBV15|NA|TRBJ2-4|NA
TGTGCCACCAGCAGAGGGGAAAACATTCAGTACTTC
CATSRGENIQYF
>TRBV7-2|few|TRBJ2-2|TRBD2
TGTGCCAGCAGCTGGGCACGACTAGCGGGGAACACCGGGGAGCTGTTTTTT
CASSWARLAGNTGELFF
>TRBV30|few|TRBJ1-5|TRBD1
TGTGCCTGGAGACGACAGGGAATCGGTCCCCAGCATTTT
CAWRRQGIGPQHF
>TRBV5-1|NA|TRBJ2-7|TRBD1
TGCGCCAGCAGCCCTCCGGGACAGGGGCGTGAGCAGTACTTC
CASSPPGQGREQYF
>TRBV7-9|few|TRBJ2-7|TRBD2
TGTGCCAGCAGCTTCCCCCCACTAGCGGGAGTTTACGAGCAGTACTTC
CASSFPPLAGVYEQYF
>TRBV28|NA|TRBJ2-5|NA
TGTGCCAGCAGTTTGGATCAGACCCAGTACTTC
CASSLDQTQYF
>TRBV7-2|NA|TRBJ2-1|TRBD1
TGTGCCAGCAGTCAGGGGACAGGGGGCGTCTCCTACAATGAGCAGTTCTTC
CASSQGTGGVSYNEQFF
>TRBV12-3/TRBV12-4|many|TRBJ1-3|NA
TGTGCCAGCAGTTCCCTCGCAGTCAGGTCTGGAAACACCATATATTTT
CASSSLAVRSGNTIYF
>TRBV15|NA|TRBJ2-3|NA
TGTGCCACCAGTAGGGGCTACACAGAGCAGTATTTT
CATSRGYTEQYF
>TRBV10-3|NA|TRBJ2-2|NA
TGTGCCATCAGTGCACAGGGAAACACCGGGGAGCTGTTTTTT
CAISAQGNTGELFF
>TRBV24-1|many|TRBJ1-2|TRBD1
TGTGCCACCAGTGATTCGGCGTACAGGGGAAACTATGGCTACACCTTC
CATSDSAYRGNYGYTF
>TRBV7-3|NA|TRBJ2-7|NA
TGTGCCAGCAGCTTAACTTGGTATGCGGAGCAGTACTTC
CASSLTWYAEQYF
>TRBV5-1|NA|TRBJ2-5|NA
TGCGCCAGCAGCCCCCTCGGCGGGTCGCCACGACAACAAGAGACCCAGTACTTC
CASSPLGGSPRQQETQYF
>TRBV10-3|NA|TRBJ2-3|TRBD2
TGTGCCACCGCCGGTGGCGTCTCACGCGGGAGCGGGGTCACAGATACGCAGTATTTT
CATAGGVSRGSGVTDTQYF
>TRBV4-3|few|TRBJ2-1|NA
TGCGCCAGCAGCCGATCAGTTGGAAATGAGCAGTTCTTC
CASSRSVGNEQFF
>TRBV12-3/TRBV12-4|many|TRBJ2-3|NA
TGTGCCAGCAGTTTATCTGGAAGCACAGATACGCAGTATTTT
CASSLSGSTDTQYF
>TRBV29-1|many|TRBJ2-1|TRBD2
TGCAGCACTAGCGGACAGCAGTTCTTC
CSTSGQQFF
>TRBV7-2|few|TRBJ1-6|NA
TGTGCCAGCAGCTTACAAACAGATTCACCCCTCCACTTT
CASSLQTDSPLHF
>TRBV12-3/TRBV12-4|many|TRBJ2-5|NA
TGTGCCAGCAGTTTTTGGGGAGAGACCCAGTACTTC
CASSFWGETQYF
>TRBV7-2|NA|TRBJ2-5|TRBD2
TGTGCCAGCAGCTTATCTTCCACTAGCGGCCAAGAGACCCAGTACTTC
CASSLSSTSGQETQYF
>TRBV5-6|many|TRBJ2-2|NA
TGTGCCAGCAGCTTGGCAGGGCCCGGGGAGCTGTTTTTT
CASSLAGPGELFF
>TRBV11-2|NA|TRBJ2-7|TRBD2
TGTGCCAGCAGCGCCAGCGGGGAGGGCCACCCCTACGAGCAGTACTTC
CASSASGEGHPYEQYF
>TRBV5-6|few|TRBJ2-1|NA
TGTGCCAGCAGCTTTTGGGGTTACTCCTACAATGAGCAGTTCTTC
CASSFWGYSYNEQFF
>TRBV29-1|many|TRBJ2-3|TRBD2
TGCAGCCGTATAGCGGGGGGGCCAGATACGCAGTATTTT
CSRIAGGPDTQYF
>TRBV7-2|NA|TRBJ1-6|TRBD1
TGTGCCAGCAGCTTTACAGGGGGCAATTCACCCCTCCACTTT
CASSFTGGNSPLHF
>TRBV28|NA|TRBJ1-1|NA
TGTGCCAGCAGTTTGACTAAATCCGCCAGTATGAACACTGAAGCTTTCTTT
CASSLTKSASMNTEAFF
>TRBV12-3/TRBV12-4|many|TRBJ2-7|NA
TGTGCCAGCAGTTTGGTAAGGCCCCTGCCCTACGAGCAGTACTTC
CASSLVRPLPYEQYF
>TRBV6-1|few|TRBJ2-1|TRBD2
TGTGCCAGCAGCCGAAGCGGGAGTAGCTATGAGCAGTTCTTC
CASSRSGSSYEQFF
>TRBV5-5|NA|TRBJ2-3|TRBD2
TGTGCCAGCAGCTTGGTTCTTGGGACTAGCGGGGCGGATACGCAGTATTTT
CASSLVLGTSGADTQYF
>TRBV21-1|NA|TRBJ1-6|NA
TGTGCCAGCAGCAAGCACGGTACTTCAGGGTATTCACCCCTCCACTTT
CASSKHGTSGYSPLHF
>TRBV6-5|NA|TRBJ2-4|TRBD2
TGTGCCAGCAGTTATGTTTCCTCGGCGGGGGGGCCGGTCCCTGGCGCCAAAAACATTCAGTACTTC
CASSYVSSAGGPVPGAKNIQYF
>TRBV12-3/TRBV12-4|few|TRBJ2-1|TRBD2
TGTGCCAGCAGTTCTAGCGGGAGCAATGAGCAGTTCTTC
CASSSSGSNEQFF
>TRBV5-5|NA|TRBJ1-3|NA
TGTGCCAGCAGTTCTCCAGGACAGCTAAACACCATATATTTT
CASSSPGQLNTIYF